This T cell receptor beta chain came from a study of T-cell reconstitution after alpha-beta-depleted transplantation in children. Preparation of the TCRbeta library used unique molecular identifiers. MiXCR was run by TCRdb on the PCR reads, yielding one entry per CDR3 protein. The sample carries tens of thousands of distinct CDR3 sequences, roughly 6.6% recorded once. In its sample, this clonotype was seen many times. Trimming took off 5 bases at V and 1 base at J, with 20 bases between the two ends. The CDR3 sequence is 17 residues long. Per the germline V gene, CDR1 is SGHTA and CDR2 is FQGTGA. The sequence was collected from a human donor who donated a stem cell graft to a child with acute lymphoblastic leukemia. The sample consisted of PBMCs from the stem cell graft donor, taken from the stem cell graft. The rearrangement joins TRBV7-3 to TRBJ1-1, with unresolved D. CDR3 in DNA: TGTGCCAGCAGCCAAAAGGGCCACATTACTACGAACACTGAAGCTTTCTTT. Protein product: CASSQKGHITTNTEAFF.